This passage covers 5 T cell receptor beta chains from one sample sequenced in a study of CD8 T cells in Susac syndrome. RNA, at roughly 0.5 to 1 ug, was reverse transcribed with random hexamers. TCRdb re-analysed the immunoSEQ multiplex PCR reads in MiXCR, keeping a single row per CDR3 protein. The table has some 120,000 distinct CDR3 sequences, over 85% seen once. The sample was CD8+ T cells from PBMCs. These receptors all stem from a human donor with Susac syndrome.

The V gene is TRBV5-6, the J gene TRBJ2-7; D remains ambiguous. This CDR3 has 13 residues. Trimming pared 0 bases from V and 5 bases from J, leaving 9 bases between. The germline V gene encodes CDR1 SGHDT and CDR2 YYEEEE. CDR3 nucleotides: TGTGCCAGCAGCTTGGGAAGGTTCAACGAGCAGTACTTC. It yields the protein CASSLGRFNEQYF.

The chain recombines TRBV28 with TRBJ2-1, with D possibly being TRBD1 (5 bases). This CDR3 has 15 amino acids. V was cut by 5 bases and J by 1 base, with 12 bases left in between. CDR1 MDHEN and CDR2 SYDVKM come from the germline V gene. The CDR3, as DNA: TGTGCCAGCAGTCCGGTACAGGAATCCTACAATGAGCAGTTCTTC. Translated: CASSPVQESYNEQFF.

The chain recombines TRBV30 with TRBJ1-1; tentatively, D is TRBD1 (5 bases). The CDR3 has 13 amino acids. V lost 4 bases and J lost 0, with 9 bases in between. Germline CDR1 GTSNPN, CDR2 SVGIG (reference sequence). The DNA for the CDR3 is TGTGCCTGGACCCCAGGGTTGAACACTGAAGCTTTCTTT. Its protein product is CAWTPGLNTEAFF.

This rearrangement joins TRBV4-1 to TRBJ1-2; D unresolved. Trimming stripped 2 bases from V and 8 bases from J, with 18 bases between. This CDR3 comprises 15 residues. CDR1 and CDR2 (germline): MGHRA, YSYEKL. The CDR3, as DNA: TGCGCCAGCAGCCAACCTACCGGGAGCTTAAGCGGCTACACCTTC. It yields the protein CASSQPTGSLSGYTF.

The rearrangement links TRBV30 to TRBJ2-1; a possible D gene is TRBD2 (6 bases). The CDR3 length is 14 residues. The V end lost 2 bases, the J end lost 8 bases, and 16 bases lay between the germline ends. CDR1 is GTSNPN, CDR2 SVGIG, per germline (reference sequence). The CDR3 sequence: CAWSRSAGYHEQFF. CDR3 nucleotides: TGTGCCTGGAGTAGAAGTGCGGGGTATCATGAGCAGTTCTTC. Full variable domain (rest looked up from reference TRBV30 and TRBJ2-1): SQTIHQWPATLVQPVGSPLSLECTVEGTSNPNLYWYRQAAGRGLQLLFYSVGIGQISSEVPQNLSASRPQDRQFILSSKKLLLSDSGFYLCAWSRSAGYHEQFFGPGTRLTVL.